The rows below give T cell receptor beta chains drawn from one sample of a study of technical replicates of blood from a few donors. TCRdb's table, derived via immunoSEQ multiplex PCR, lists solely in-frame clones and lacks some. The sample includes 55,000 to 75,000 clones, approximately 83% of them seen just once. The sample was PBMCs. The receptor source for this set is a human donor in good health. Some clones in this sample may be carry-over from other donors' samples. The CDR3 runs from the conserved cysteine through the conserved F or W. The D gene is left open where the match is weak. Where a row states a size, it is once, few, many or the class of an expanded clone; other rows omit it.

>TRBJ2-7|TRBD2|once|TRBV7-9
TGTGCCAGCAGCCCTAGCGGGCAAACCTACGAGCAGTACTTC
CASSPSGQTYEQYF
>TRBJ2-1|.|.|TRBV4-1
TGCGCCAGCAGCCAAGGTGATGGCGGATACTCCTACAATGAGCAGTTCTTC
CASSQGDGGYSYNEQFF
>TRBJ2-5|TRBD1|.|TRBV19
TGTGCCAGTAAGGGACAGGGCAGGAGGGAGACCCAGTACTTC
CASKGQGRRETQYF
>TRBJ1-1|.|.|TRBV9
TGTGCCAGCAGCGTAGGGGGCAAGAACACTGAAGCTTTCTTT
CASSVGGKNTEAFF
>TRBJ2-7|TRBD1|.|TRBV11-2
TGTGCCAGCAGCACTCTACGGACAGGGGGCAACTACGAGCAGTACTTC
CASSTLRTGGNYEQYF
>TRBJ1-1|.|few|TRBV6-1
TGTGCCAGCAGACAAGCGGGACGGACCACTGAAGCTTTCTTT
CASRQAGRTTEAFF
>TRBJ1-1|TRBD1|.|TRBV7-9
TGTGCCAGCAGTTTGACAGGGGGCATTGAAGCTTTCTTT
CASSLTGGIEAFF
>TRBJ2-5|.|.|TRBV5-1
TGCGCCAGCAGCTCTGGAGGGAGTACCGAGGAGACCCAGTACTTC
CASSSGGSTEETQYF
>TRBJ2-6|.|many|TRBV15
TGTGCCACCAGCAGAGATGGGGCCTCTGGGGCCAACGTCCTGACTTTC
CATSRDGASGANVLTF
>TRBJ1-6|.|.|TRBV9
TGTGCCAGCAGCGTAGTCGGGACCTATAATTCACCCCTCCACTTT
CASSVVGTYNSPLHF
>TRBJ2-1|.|.|TRBV21-1
TGTGCCAGCAGCAAAGCGCTACGTAGCGGGGCCTGGTTTACCTACAATGAGCAGTTCTTC
CASSKALRSGAWFTYNEQFF
>TRBJ2-7|TRBD1|.|TRBV7-6
TGTGCCAGCAGCTTAGACAGGGGAGCCCACGAGCAGTACTTC
CASSLDRGAHEQYF
>TRBJ1-2|TRBD1|.|TRBV6-5
TGTGCCAGCAGTTATGGGACAGGGGACTATGGCTACACCTTC
CASSYGTGDYGYTF
>TRBJ2-1|.|.|TRBV9
TGTGCCAGCAGCGGTTCCCCGGGTTTTGCGGGGGCCCTTCGTGAGCAGTTCTTC
CASSGSPGFAGALREQFF
>TRBJ1-1|TRBD1|once|TRBV5-1
TGCGCCAGCAGCTTGGCGACAGGGGGACAGTCCCGAAACACTGAAGCTTTCTTT
CASSLATGGQSRNTEAFF
>TRBJ1-2|TRBD1|.|TRBV6-5
TGTGCCAGCTGGACAGGGGCTAACTATGGCTACACCTTC
CASWTGANYGYTF
>TRBJ2-4|.|.|TRBV11-2
TGTGCCAGCAGGAAAGGGGGAGACATTCAGTACTTC
CASRKGGDIQYF